This TCR beta chain is drawn from a study of regulatory T cells in long-lasting Graves disease. The germline V and J ends were trimmed by 10 bases and 0 bases, with 16 bases remaining between them. The CDR3 is 15 residues long. Germline CDR1 and CDR2: ENHRY and SYGVKD. General study points: TRBV28, TRBJ1-2 and TRBJ2-5 were favored in persistent disease. Persistent patients had a count of shared public clonotypes (about 2,500) that exceeded that of new patients (966).

Time point given: persistent/refractory GD, antithyroid drugs over 5 years with positive TRAb. Construction of the TCR library relied on RNA isolated from PBMCs. A word on this clonotype: Its antigen is unknown.

Arm-PCR of CDR3 regions with iRepertoire HTBI primers generated TCR beta libraries. TCRdb passed the multiplex PCR reads through MiXCR, listing each CDR3 protein once. This sample carries a few hundred thousand distinct CDR3 sequences, roughly 21% of them seen once, and the ten largest clones take 56%. The source material was peripheral blood mononuclear cells (PBMCs), sampled when the disease was refractory, from a patient treated with antithyroid drugs. This chain joins TRBV10-3 and TRBJ1-5; possibly TRBD1 for D (5 bases). The origin of this receptor is a female donor with Graves disease. CDR3 nucleotide sequence: TGTGCCACGTTGACAGAAATAGATAGCAATCAGCCCCAGCATTTT. Protein: CATLTEIDSNQPQHF.